Listed below are T cell receptor beta chains from one sample, sequenced in a study of CD8 T cells in ankylosing spondylitis. TCRdb fed the 5' RACE reads into MiXCR, producing one record per CDR3 protein. The data show 250,000 to 300,000 distinct CDR3 sequences, 15% to 25% seen once. Specimen: blood, either unsorted or a sorted T cell fraction (not recorded which). All receptors derive from a male donor with ankylosing spondylitis or in good health (not recorded which). CDR3s include the opening cysteine and the closing phenylalanine or tryptophan. A D gene is named only where the DNA matches it firmly. Expanded clones get a size class; other rows say once, few or many, or leave the size out.

V gene: TRBV30; clone size: few; J gene: TRBJ2-5; D gene: .; CDR3 DNA: TGTGCCTTTGCCCAGGAAGAGACCCAGTACTTC; CDR3 protein: CAFAQEETQYF
V gene: TRBV28; clone size: few; J gene: TRBJ2-3; D gene: .; CDR3 DNA: TGTGCCAGCAGTCCCGTGGGCTTTCGAAGCACAGATACGCAGTATTTT; CDR3 protein: CASSPVGFRSTDTQYF
V gene: TRBV5-5; clone size: .; J gene: TRBJ2-1; D gene: .; CDR3 DNA: TGTGCCAGCGGGAACGGGGAAGAGCAGTTCTTC; CDR3 protein: CASGNGEEQFF
V gene: TRBV10-3; clone size: many; J gene: TRBJ2-1; D gene: .; CDR3 DNA: TGTGCCATCGCCAAAGCGGGCGGGATCGCGACGTTTGGCAATGAGCAGTTCTTC; CDR3 protein: CAIAKAGGIATFGNEQFF
V gene: TRBV12-3/TRBV12-4; clone size: few; J gene: TRBJ2-1; D gene: TRBD1; CDR3 DNA: TGTGCCAGCAGCCTGACAGGGGGCGCCTACAATGAGCAGTTCTTC; CDR3 protein: CASSLTGGAYNEQFF
V gene: TRBV27; clone size: few; J gene: TRBJ1-3; D gene: TRBD1; CDR3 DNA: TGTGCCAGCAGTTCCGGGACAGGGAGACACACCATATATTTT; CDR3 protein: CASSSGTGRHTIYF
V gene: TRBV5-1; clone size: few; J gene: TRBJ2-1; D gene: .; CDR3 DNA: TGCGCCATCCGGGACCCCCAACGGGATGAGCAGTTCTTC; CDR3 protein: CAIRDPQRDEQFF
V gene: TRBV5-1; clone size: many; J gene: TRBJ2-1; D gene: TRBD2; CDR3 DNA: TGCGCCAGCAGCTCGGGACTAGCGGGTATATCCTACAATGAGCAGTTCTTC; CDR3 protein: CASSSGLAGISYNEQFF
V gene: TRBV15; clone size: many; J gene: TRBJ1-1; D gene: .; CDR3 DNA: TGTGCCACCAGCAGAGTTGTGGCCATGAACACTGAAGCTTTCTTT; CDR3 protein: CATSRVVAMNTEAFF
V gene: TRBV5-4; clone size: .; J gene: TRBJ2-1; D gene: TRBD2; CDR3 DNA: TGTGCCAGCTTCGGGCTAGCGGACAATGAGCAGTTCTTC; CDR3 protein: CASFGLADNEQFF
V gene: TRBV7-2; clone size: .; J gene: TRBJ2-1; D gene: .; CDR3 DNA: TGTGCCAGCAGCTTAGACCGGGGGCCTAACAATGAGCAGTTCTTC; CDR3 protein: CASSLDRGPNNEQFF
V gene: TRBV12-3/TRBV12-4; clone size: few; J gene: TRBJ1-6; D gene: TRBD1; CDR3 DNA: TGTGCCAGCAGCTCCACCGGGACAGGGTTTGGTTCACCCCTCCACTTT; CDR3 protein: CASSSTGTGFGSPLHF
V gene: TRBV5-1; clone size: .; J gene: TRBJ1-1; D gene: .; CDR3 DNA: TGCGCCAGCAGCCGAGGGTCCATGAACACTGAAGCTTTCTTT; CDR3 protein: CASSRGSMNTEAFF
V gene: TRBV10-3; clone size: few; J gene: TRBJ2-1; D gene: TRBD2; CDR3 DNA: TGTGCCACGGCCCTGGTGGCGGGGGAGGCTTACAATGAGCAGTTCTTC; CDR3 protein: CATALVAGEAYNEQFF
V gene: TRBV20-1; clone size: few; J gene: TRBJ2-3; D gene: TRBD2; CDR3 DNA: TGCAGTGCTAGAGTAATCCCTAGCGGGAGCCCAGATACGCAGTATTTT; CDR3 protein: CSARVIPSGSPDTQYF
V gene: TRBV28; clone size: few; J gene: TRBJ1-4; D gene: .; CDR3 DNA: TGTGCCAGCCGCCGGGGAGATCTCAGTGAAAAACTGTTTTTT; CDR3 protein: CASRRGDLSEKLFF
V gene: TRBV20-1; clone size: few; J gene: TRBJ2-3; D gene: .; CDR3 DNA: TGCAGTGCCCTGGCGACAGACATTTCCACAGATACGCAGTATTTT; CDR3 protein: CSALATDISTDTQYF
V gene: TRBV12-3/TRBV12-4; clone size: .; J gene: TRBJ1-4; D gene: .; CDR3 DNA: TGTGCCAGCAGTTTGTTTCAGGGCGGTGAAAAACTGTTTTTT; CDR3 protein: CASSLFQGGEKLFF
V gene: TRBV28; clone size: few; J gene: TRBJ1-4; D gene: .; CDR3 DNA: TGTGCCAGCAGACCTGGACTCGAAAAACTGTTTTTT; CDR3 protein: CASRPGLEKLFF
V gene: TRBV10-2; clone size: .; J gene: TRBJ1-1; D gene: TRBD1; CDR3 DNA: TGCGCCAGCAGTGAGAGGGGCGGACAGGGGGCTTTCTTT; CDR3 protein: CASSERGGQGAFF
V gene: TRBV29-1; clone size: few; J gene: TRBJ2-3; D gene: .; CDR3 DNA: TGCAGCGTTGAAGCCCAGCGGGCCGGCTTGGATACGCAGTATTTT; CDR3 protein: CSVEAQRAGLDTQYF
V gene: TRBV6-5; clone size: .; J gene: TRBJ1-5; D gene: .; CDR3 DNA: TGTGCCAGCAGTTACCCGTATACACAGGATGGCAATCAGCCCCAGCATTTT; CDR3 protein: CASSYPYTQDGNQPQHF
V gene: TRBV20-1; clone size: .; J gene: TRBJ2-3; D gene: .; CDR3 DNA: TGCAGTGAATCGGGCACAGATACGCAGTATTTT; CDR3 protein: CSESGTDTQYF
V gene: TRBV7-9; clone size: .; J gene: TRBJ2-2; D gene: .; CDR3 DNA: TGTGCCAGCAGCTTGAGGACAGCGAACACCGAGGAGCTGTTTTTT; CDR3 protein: CASSLRTANTEELFF
V gene: TRBV18; clone size: .; J gene: TRBJ1-2; D gene: .; CDR3 DNA: TGTGCCAGCTCACCACCGTCAGGGATCCTTGTTAACTATGGCTACACCTTC; CDR3 protein: CASSPPSGILVNYGYTF